These 9 T cell receptor beta chains came from one sample sequenced in a study of human T cells and chemical hapten exposure. Time point in this sample: pre-sensitization, week 0. The treatment denotes: therapeutic diphenylcyclopropenone sensitization with weekly scalp DPC. From the RACE reads, TCRdb called clonotypes with MiXCR, one entry per CDR3 protein. The sample lists about 89,000 distinct CDR3 sequences; approximately 11% were seen once. The specimen comprised whole blood, sampled in connection with sensitization to the hapten diphenylcyclopropenone (DPC). The receptors originated from a woman aged 55-70 years with alopecia areata. Some clones in this sample may be carry-over from other donors' samples.

This clonotype was observed a handful of times. This chain links TRBV10-3 with TRBJ2-5; TRBD1 agrees at 9 bases. Germline CDR1 is ENHRY and CDR2 is SYGVKD. This CDR3 spans 15 amino acids. Trimming took 9 bases from V and 2 from J; bases not matched to a gene: 10. The CDR3 nucleotides read TGTGCCATAGGGACAGGGCCTGGACTACAAGAGACCCAGTACTTC. Translating gives CAIGTGPGLQETQYF.

The table lists this clonotype with a count of one. The junction departs from germline at one end; a sequencing error may be responsible. The genes are TRBV19 and TRBJ2-5; D is ambiguous. The CDR3 runs 13 residues. Germline CDR1 is LNHDA and CDR2 is SQIVND (reference sequence). The CDR3 loop is CACSQSTQETQYF. The CDR3 nucleotides read TGTGCCTGTAGCCAGAGTACACAAGAGACCCAGTACTTC.

This clonotype was seen more than once but under ten times. V usage is TRBV7-3 and J usage is TRBJ1-6, with D uncertain. The CDR3 has 13 residues. Trimming took 6 bases from V and 7 from J, leaving 10 bases between them. Germline CDR1 is SGHTA and CDR2 is FQGTGA. The DNA of the CDR3 is TGTGCCAGCAGACAGTTGGGGAATTCACCCCTCCACTTT. This translates into CASRQLGNSPLHF.

This rearrangement joins TRBV10-3 to TRBJ2-3; D is possibly TRBD1 (6 bases). Germline V gene lookup returns CDR1 ENHRY and CDR2 SYGVKD. The V end was cut by 2 bases, the J end by 4 bases, with 13 bases between. CDR3 length: 15 amino acids. The DNA for the CDR3 is TGTGCCATCAGTGAGACCGGTGGGGGCGCAGATACGCAGTATTTT. Residues: CAISETGGGADTQYF.

At least ten counts were recorded for this clonotype. CDR3 sequence (DNA): TGTGCCAGCAGCGTCAGCACTGAAGCTTTCTTT. The encoded protein is CASSVSTEAFF. The gene calls are TRBV7-9 and TRBJ1-1; D remains unclear. V lost 5 bases to trimming and J lost 4 bases, with 5 bases between them. In germline, CDR1 is SEHNR, CDR2 FQNEAQ (reference sequence). The CDR3 sequence is 11 residues long.

The gene calls are TRBV2 and TRBJ2-5; 7 nucleotides agree with TRBD1. V gave up 9 bases and J gave up 9 bases; unmatched junction bases: 13. Germline CDR1 reads SNHLY; CDR2 reads FYNNEI. The CDR3 sequence is 13 residues long. The CDR3 here is CASKDRVMRAQYF. The CDR3 DNA is TGTGCCAGTAAAGACAGGGTCATGAGGGCCCAGTACTTC.

The rearrangement uses TRBV12-3 or TRBV12-4 and TRBJ1-1, with D possibly TRBD1 on 6 matching bases. The CDR3 extends over 13 amino acids. V shed 3 bases and J shed 8 bases, with 13 bases lying between them. The CDR3 DNA reads as TGTGCCAGCAGTTTTGGGCCCACAGGGGAAGCTTTCTTT. It specifies CASSFGPTGEAFF.

The chain employs TRBV27 and TRBJ1-1; D is perhaps TRBD1 (5 bases). The CDR3 spans 13 residues. Germline V lookup: CDR1 MNHEY, CDR2 SMNVEV (reference sequence). Trimming left V 6 bases short and J 6 bases short, with 14 bases between. The CDR3 DNA is TGTGCCAGCAGCCGGGGGGGACCGGCTGAAGCTTTCTTT. Residues: CASSRGGPAEAFF.

This clonotype came up many times. This chain uses TRBV18 with TRBJ2-7; TRBD1 agrees at 7 bases. J gave up 2 bases and V 0 bases, and 7 bases lay outside the gene matches. The germline CDR1 and CDR2 sequences are KGHSH and LQKENI. The CDR3 is 16 residues long. CDR3 sequence: CASSPPGQSSPYEQYF. The CDR3 nucleotides are TGTGCCAGCTCACCACCGGGACAGTCATCTCCCTACGAGCAGTACTTC.